The clone carrying this T cell receptor (beta chain) was picked up many times. Its specificity is not known. The V end lost 5 bases, the J end lost 5 bases, and 18 bases lay between the germline ends. This CDR3 comprises 15 residues. Germline V lookup: CDR1 LNHNV, CDR2 YYDKDF (reference sequence). This sample is part of a study of Graves' ophthalmopathy and Graves' hyperthyroidism. Study details: The authors collected peripheral blood at initial diagnosis, before any treatment.

The authors amplified TCR beta CDR3 regions from RNA transcripts. HTBI-primed first-round RT-PCR preceded second-round multiplex PCR. TCRdb re-analysed the multiplex PCR reads in MiXCR, keeping a single row per CDR3 protein. The data hold 650,000 to 900,000 distinct CDR3 sequences, with 40% observed a single time. The PBMCs originated from more than 8 ml of fresh peripheral blood. Study-wide findings and caveats: Ophthalmopathy could be told apart from stable hyperthyroidism by a 13-signature model (around 85% sensitivity, around 78% specificity).

This sequence joins TRBV15 and TRBJ1-2, with D possibly being TRBD1 (5 bases). The sequence was obtained from an adult man with Graves' ophthalmopathy. The sequenced material came from peripheral blood. The CDR3 region has the DNA TGTGCCACCAGCCCGCGAGTGGGGGTTGGGTATGGCTACACCTTC. This gives the protein CATSPRVGVGYGYTF.